These 32 T cell receptor beta chains were all obtained from the same sample, sequenced in a study of blood T cell repertoires in COVID-19. TCRdb's copy holds only in-frame clones and misses some; the assay was immunoSEQ multiplex PCR. This table holds 250,000 to 350,000 clones, nearly 90% found once. The material sequenced was PBMCs or T cells enriched from blood (not recorded which). These receptor sequences come from a woman between 18 and 29 years old with acute COVID-19.

V and J are TRBV4-2 and TRBJ1-3, with D unclear. The V gene lost 1 base and the J gene lost 8 bases, with 12 bases spanning the gap. Germline V gene sequence: CDR1 LGHNA, CDR2 YNFKEQ. The CDR3 runs 14 residues. The CDR3 reads CASSQATAGDTIYF. Here the CDR3 DNA reads TGTGCCAGCAGCCAAGCTACAGCCGGGGACACCATATATTTT.

This chain links TRBV12-3 or TRBV12-4 with TRBJ2-5; D uncertain. This CDR3 contains 13 residues. Trimming left V 0 bases short and J 5 bases short, with 7 bases between. The CDR3 region is CASSLAYRETQYF. The CDR3 coding sequence is TGTGCCAGCAGTTTAGCTTATCGGGAGACCCAGTACTTC.

The chain combines TRBV11-3 with TRBJ2-1; the D gene is possibly TRBD2 (7 bases). Per the germline V gene, CDR1 is SGHNT and CDR2 is YENEEA. The CDR3 contains 14 residues. V lost 5 bases to trimming and J lost 9 bases, with 17 bases between them. DNA of the CDR3: TGTGCCAGCAGCCTAGGGGGAGGGTATAGTGAGCAGTTCTTC. Its protein product is CASSLGGGYSEQFF.

The chain uses TRBV18 and TRBJ1-2, with 11 bases aligning to TRBD1. V trimming: 3 bases; J trimming: 8 bases; junction bases outside the gene matches: 11. Germline CDR1 and CDR2: KGHSH and LQKENI. The CDR3 is 16 amino acids. The CDR3 coding sequence is TGTGCCAGCTCACCCATGAATGGACAGGGGGCGCCCGGCTACACCTTC. Its protein is CASSPMNGQGAPGYTF.

This sequence joins TRBV7-2 and TRBJ2-7; the match to TRBD2 covers 9 bases. The CDR3 spans 16 residues. The ends lost 0 bases at V and 3 bases at J; junction bases unmatched: 6. Germline CDR1 SGHTA, CDR2 FQGNSA. In nucleotides, the CDR3 is TGTGCCAGCAGCTTAGCGCATAGCGGGAGAGGCTACGAGCAGTACTTC. As protein: CASSLAHSGRGYEQYF.

V and J are TRBV29-1 and TRBJ2-5; tentative D call: TRBD1 (6 bases). The V and J ends lost 7 bases and 6 bases respectively, with 15 bases between them. The germline CDR1 and CDR2 sequences are SQVTM and ANQGSEA. The CDR3 has 12 amino acids. CDR3 in DNA: TGCAGCGCGAACAGGGAGAGTAAGACCCAGTACTTC. Its translation is CSANRESKTQYF.

The V and J genes are TRBV2 and TRBJ1-1; 7 bases are a match to TRBD1. This CDR3 has 13 residues. Germline trimming cut 7 bases from V and 3 bases from J; bases unmatched to any gene: 5. CDR1 and CDR2 (germline): SNHLY, FYNNEI. The CDR3 region has the DNA TGTGCCAGCACTACACAGGGGTACACTGAAGCTTTCTTT. This sequence encodes CASTTQGYTEAFF.

The chain carries TRBV10-3 and TRBJ1-6; the match to TRBD1 covers 10 bases. There are 14 residues in the CDR3. V shed 5 bases and J 7 bases; nucleotides not matched to a gene: 2. CDR1 ENHRY and CDR2 SYGVKD come from the germline V gene. CDR3 nucleotide sequence: TGTGCCATCAGTCCGGGACAGGGGAATTCACCCCTCCACTTT. It is translated as CAISPGQGNSPLHF.

The gene calls are TRBV7-8 and TRBJ2-7, with 10 bases fitting TRBD2. With V trimmed by 1 base and J by 2 bases, 14 bases remained unmatched. The CDR3 length is 19 residues. CDR1 and CDR2 (germline): SGHVS, FQNEAQ. CDR3 sequence reads: CASSLVVQRGTSETYEQYF. CDR3 nucleotide sequence: TGTGCCAGCAGCTTAGTAGTCCAGCGGGGGACTAGCGAAACCTACGAGCAGTACTTC.

The chain recombines TRBV12-5 with TRBJ1-1; no clear D. The CDR3 sequence is 16 residues long. V was trimmed by 1 base and J by 5 bases, leaving 17 bases between them. In germline, CDR1 is LGHNT, CDR2 FRNRAP. As DNA, the CDR3 is TGTGCTAGTGGTTTGGGAGGTGGGAGGGTTGGTACTGAAGCTTTCTTT. It specifies CASGLGGGRVGTEAFF.

The chain couples TRBV12-3 or TRBV12-4 to TRBJ2-3; a possible D gene is TRBD2 (7 bases). The CDR3 extends over 13 amino acids. Trimming stripped 6 bases from V and 5 bases from J, with 12 bases between. CDR3 sequence: CASSGGRGDTQYF. CDR3 coding DNA: TGTGCCAGCAGCGGGGGGCGGGGAGATACGCAGTATTTT.

This clone showed up just once. The genes are TRBV19 and TRBJ1-1; D possibly corresponds to TRBD1 (5 bases). V was cut by 4 bases and J by 2 bases, with 17 bases left in between. CDR1 is LNHDA, CDR2 SQIVND, per germline (reference sequence). The CDR3 is made up of 16 amino acids. The CDR3 protein is CASSTGRRGDNTEAFF. The CDR3 DNA is TGTGCCAGTAGTACGGGGCGCCGGGGGGATAACACTGAAGCTTTCTTT. Using reference TRBV19 and TRBJ1-1 for the parts outside the CDR3, the full variable domain is DGGITQSPKYLFRKEGQNVTLSCEQNLNHDAMYWYRQDPGQGLRLIYYSQIVNDFQKGDIAEGYSVSREKKESFPLTVTSAQKNPTAFYLCASSTGRRGDNTEAFFGQGTRLTVV.

The CDR3 sequence is CASSPSTEQFF. As DNA, the CDR3 is TGTGCCAGCTCACCGTCGACAGAGCAGTTCTTC. The genes are TRBV18 and TRBJ2-1; no definite D call. V was cut by 3 bases and J by 10 bases, with 7 bases left in between. CDR1 and CDR2 from the germline V gene are KGHSH and LQKENI. The CDR3 has 11 amino acids.

The chain has TRBV7-9 and TRBJ2-1; no reliable D call. The V gene lost 1 base and the J gene lost 6 bases, with 13 bases spanning the gap. CDR1 and CDR2 (germline): SEHNR, FQNEAQ (reference sequence). CDR3 size: 15 residues. The CDR3 DNA reads as TGTGCCAGCAGCTTAGTGGCGACGGGTACCAATGAGCAGTTCTTC. It translates to CASSLVATGTNEQFF.

The chain links TRBV7-2 to TRBJ2-7; no definite D call. The CDR3 spans 14 residues. The V end lost 5 bases, the J end lost 3 bases, and 14 bases lay between the germline ends. The germline gives CDR1 SGHTA, CDR2 FQGNSA. The CDR3 DNA reads TGTGCCAGCAGCGAAACAGAAGACCTCTACGAGCAGTACTTC. As protein: CASSETEDLYEQYF.

With regard to this clone: At one end the junction does not follow the germline gene, possibly because of a read error. The chain combines TRBV7-9 with TRBJ1-1; a weak D match, TRBD1 (6 bases). This CDR3 comprises 12 residues. Germline loops: CDR1 SEHNR, CDR2 FQNEAQ (reference sequence). The CDR3 coding sequence is TGTGCCAGCAGCTTAGCGTTAAACCCAGGGGCCTTT. This translates into CASSLALNPGAF.

The CDR3 coding sequence is TGTGCCTGGACCGTAACTGGGGCCAACGTCCTGACTTTC. It codes for CAWTVTGANVLTF. V is TRBV30 and J is TRBJ2-6; D uncertain. V was trimmed by 4 bases and J by 2 bases, leaving 6 bases between them. Looked up from germline, CDR1 is GTSNPN and CDR2 is SVGIG (reference sequence). CDR3 size: 13 residues.

V and J are TRBV27 and TRBJ2-7; 8 nucleotides match TRBD1. V was clipped by 7 bases and J by 4 bases; unmatched bases: 9. The CDR3 loop spans 14 amino acids. Germline V gene lookup returns CDR1 MNHEY and CDR2 SMNVEV (reference sequence). The CDR3 DNA follows: TGTGCCAGCAAGAGTACAGGGGGGAAGTACGAGCAGTACTTC. Amino acids: CASKSTGGKYEQYF.

In regard to this clone: The same CDR3 also results from other DNA sequences found in this sample. The chain recombines TRBV3-1 (or the pseudogene TRBV3-2) with TRBJ2-7; D possibly corresponds to TRBD2 (5 bases). Germline CDR1 LGHDT, CDR2 YNNKEL (reference sequence). The CDR3 covers 15 residues. V was clipped by 1 base and J by 1 base, with 11 bases between them. CDR3 protein: CASSQGGSGSYEQYF. CDR3 coding DNA: TGTGCCAGCAGCCAAGGGGGATCGGGATCCTACGAGCAGTACTTC.

The chain links TRBV28 to TRBJ2-1; D is unclear. The CDR3 length is 12 residues. The germline V gene has CDR1 MDHEN and CDR2 SYDVKM. V was shortened by 2 bases and J by 16 bases, with 15 bases between the two germline ends. The CDR3 bases are TGTGCCAGCAGTTTAAGGAGAAATAGCCGCTTCTTC. Translating it yields CASSLRRNSRFF.

V gene TRBV7-9 combines with J gene TRBJ2-7, with unresolved D. CDR3 length: 13 residues. The germline V and J ends were trimmed by 3 bases and 2 bases, with 8 bases remaining between them. Germline CDR1 is SEHNR and CDR2 is FQNEAQ (reference sequence). CDR3 in amino acids: CASSLADPYEQYF. CDR3 nucleotide sequence: TGTGCCAGCAGCTTGGCAGATCCCTACGAGCAGTACTTC. The full variable domain, with the rest looked up from reference TRBV7-9 and TRBJ2-7, is DTGVSQNPRHKITKRGQNVTFRCDPISEHNRLYWYRQTLGQGPEFLTYFQNEAQLEKSRLLSDRFSAERPKGSFSTLEIQRTEQGDSAMYLCASSLADPYEQYFGPGTRLTVT.

The genes are TRBV6-6 and TRBJ2-3; 12 bases fit TRBD2. V was clipped by 5 bases and J by 1 base; unmatched bases: 7. Germline CDR1 is MNHNY and CDR2 is SVGAGI (reference sequence). The CDR3 extends over 17 amino acids. This CDR3 reads CASSPRLAGVGTDTQYF. For the CDR3, the DNA is TGTGCCAGCAGTCCAAGACTAGCGGGAGTGGGCACAGATACGCAGTATTTT.

The V call is TRBV5-1, the J call TRBJ2-5; 11 bases agree with TRBD2. The CDR3 consists of 16 residues. With 2 bases clipped from V and 5 bases from J, the junction kept 8 bases outside the gene matches. From germline, CDR1 is SGHRS and CDR2 YFSETQ. The CDR3 sequence is CASSFLAGGPRETQYF. The CDR3 DNA reads TGCGCCAGCAGCTTTTTAGCGGGAGGGCCGCGGGAGACCCAGTACTTC.

V gene TRBV7-6 combines with J gene TRBJ2-7; 8 positions agree with TRBD1. Germline V CDR1 and CDR2: SGHVS, FNYEAQ. V lost 1 base, J lost 3 bases, and 5 bases stayed unmatched. The CDR3 totals 15 residues. The CDR3 DNA reads TGTGCCAGCAGCTTAGGGACAGGGCCGGACTACGAGCAGTACTTC. Residues: CASSLGTGPDYEQYF.

This chain joins TRBV5-5 and TRBJ1-3; TRBD1 agrees at 8 bases. Germline-derived CDR1 and CDR2 are SGHKS and YYEKEE (reference sequence). V gave up 0 bases and J gave up 2 bases; unmatched junction bases: 4. The CDR3 consists of 16 residues. The CDR3 loop is CASSLGQGTTGNTIYF. The CDR3 DNA reads as TGTGCCAGCAGCTTGGGACAGGGGACTACTGGAAACACCATATATTTT.

The chain uses TRBV23-1 and TRBJ2-4; weak D call: TRBD1 (6 bases). TRBV23-1 is flagged as an ORF with uncertain function. V dropped 2 bases and J dropped 0 bases, with 11 bases sitting between them. The CDR3 covers 16 residues. CDR3 DNA sequence: TGCGCCAGCAGTCAAGAGCGACAGGTAGCCAAAAACATTCAGTACTTC. Translated, it gives CASSQERQVAKNIQYF.

The rearrangement links TRBV27 to TRBJ2-5; no definite D call. V dropped 3 bases and J dropped 7 bases, with 6 bases sitting between them. CDR3 length equals 11 residues. Per the germline V gene, CDR1 is MNHEY and CDR2 is SMNVEV (reference sequence). CDR3 bases: TGTGCCAGCAGTTTCTCAGGGACCCAGTACTTC. Translating it yields CASSFSGTQYF.

The J gene is TRBJ2-1, the V gene TRBV7-3; D may be TRBD1 (5 bases). V was shortened by 5 bases and J by 7 bases, with 12 bases between the two germline ends. This CDR3 contains 13 residues. Looked up from germline, CDR1 is SGHTA and CDR2 is FQGTGA. CDR3 sequence reads: CASSLDNFNEQFF. Here the CDR3 DNA reads TGTGCCAGCAGCCTGGACAACTTTAATGAGCAGTTCTTC. Looking up the rest from reference TRBV7-3 and TRBJ2-1 gives the full variable domain: GAGVSQTPSNKVTEKGKYVELRCDPISGHTALYWYRQSLGQGPEFLIYFQGTGAADDSGLPNDRFFAVRPEGSVSTLKIQRTERGDSAVYLCASSLDNFNEQFFGPGTRLTVL.

The rearrangement uses TRBV10-1 and TRBJ2-1, with D perhaps TRBD1 (5 bases). Trimming took 0 bases from V and 8 from J, leaving 23 bases between them. This CDR3 has 18 residues. Germline V gives CDR1 WNHNN, CDR2 SYGVQD (reference sequence). CDR3 region: CASSESLGGAVGEDEQFF. The DNA for the CDR3 is TGCGCCAGCAGTGAGTCCTTGGGTGGGGCCGTTGGTGAGGATGAGCAGTTCTTC.

The chain is built from TRBV18 and TRBJ1-4, with TRBD1 matching over 8 bases. CDR1 is KGHSH, CDR2 LQKENI, per germline. This CDR3 region has 16 residues. Unmatched junction bases numbered 13, after V lost 3 bases and J lost 10 bases. CDR3 bases: TGTGCCAGCTCACCGGGACAGACAGGGGTATATGGAAAACTGTTTTTT. It yields the protein CASSPGQTGVYGKLFF.

V is TRBV28 and J is TRBJ2-6, with a tentative D call TRBD1 (6 bases). Trimming pared 3 bases from V and 2 bases from J, leaving 11 bases between. This CDR3 is 16 amino acids long. Germline CDR1 is MDHEN and CDR2 is SYDVKM. CDR3 nucleotide sequence: TGTGCCAGCAGTTTCAGGGGAAGGACTGGGGCCAACGTCCTGACTTTC. Translated: CASSFRGRTGANVLTF.

This chain links TRBV24-1 with TRBJ2-1, with 7 bases identical to TRBD1. The germline V gene encodes CDR1 KGHDR and CDR2 SFDVKD. Trimming at V came to 4 bases and at J to 13 bases, leaving 6 bases not matched to a gene. This CDR3 spans 12 amino acids. The CDR3 DNA reads TGTGCCACCAGTGACTGGACAGGTCTTCAGTTCTTC. This codes for CATSDWTGLQFF.